This T cell receptor beta chain was identified during a study of radiation and T cells in renal cell carcinoma. Time point reported: baseline pretreatment blood. This sample's treatment: 15 Gy SBRT to primary tumor, nephrectomy 4 weeks later. The tumor was a clear cell renal cell carcinoma. The sample holds one count of this clone. As yet, its antigen is unknown. Some clones are missing from TCRdb's copy, which holds only in-frame ones; the method was immunoSEQ multiplex PCR. In the table there are 95,000 or so clones, 80% to 90% of which are singletons. This CDR3 comprises 17 residues. V trimming: 4 bases; J trimming: 9 bases; junction bases outside the gene matches: 15. From germline, CDR1 is MDHEN and CDR2 SYDVKM. Study-level findings and limits: Pretreatment tumor biopsies were lacking, so baseline clonotypes are unknown. From baseline, blood top tumor clonotypes peaked at 2 weeks post-radiation.

The clonotype comes from a man over 45 with renal cell carcinoma. The source material was blood, sampled from a patient whose treatment included radiotherapy and nephrectomy. The chain joins TRBV28 to TRBJ1-2; 12 nucleotides align to TRBD1. CDR3: CASSSATGTGGADRYTF. DNA of the CDR3: TGTGCCAGCAGTTCAGCCACCGGGACAGGGGGCGCTGACCGCTACACCTTC.